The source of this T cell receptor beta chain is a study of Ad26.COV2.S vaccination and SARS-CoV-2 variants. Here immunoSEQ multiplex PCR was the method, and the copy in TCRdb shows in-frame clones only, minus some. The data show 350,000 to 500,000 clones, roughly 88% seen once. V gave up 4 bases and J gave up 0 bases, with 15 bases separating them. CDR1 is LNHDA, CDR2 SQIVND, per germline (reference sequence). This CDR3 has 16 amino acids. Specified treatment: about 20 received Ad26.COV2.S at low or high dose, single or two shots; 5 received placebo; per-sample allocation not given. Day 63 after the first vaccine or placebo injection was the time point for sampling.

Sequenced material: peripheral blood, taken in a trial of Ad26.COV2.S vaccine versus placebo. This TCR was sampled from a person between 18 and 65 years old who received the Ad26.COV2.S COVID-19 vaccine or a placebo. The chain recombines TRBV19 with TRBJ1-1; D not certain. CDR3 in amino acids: CASSTKSRRMNTEAFF. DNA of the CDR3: TGTGCCAGTAGTACAAAATCCCGGCGGATGAACACTGAAGCTTTCTTT.